The clone carrying this TCR beta chain was observed once. This sample is drawn from a study of blood T cell repertoires in COVID-19. Overall study context: The samples span acute and convalescent COVID-19 from the United States, Italy and Spain. The analysed material was cDNA or gDNA that came from T cells, B-cell-depleted T cells, or PBMCs.

Methods used by the authors: Scientists estimated how many nucleated cells there were by amplifying reference gene primers. The protocol was immunoSEQ multiplex PCR, while the TCRdb copy is restricted to in-frame clones and leaves out a portion. V and J calls and clone size are given by that table; D and trimming were obtained from the DNA. Of about 200,000 clones in the sample, more than 75% were seen once. This TCR was recovered from a woman aged 80 or over with acute or convalescent COVID-19. What was sequenced was peripheral blood.

In DNA, the CDR3 is TGTGCCAGCTCACCGGGGCCTTACTATGGCTACACCTTC. Its protein product is CASSPGPYYGYTF. This chain links TRBV18 with TRBJ1-2; a weak D match, TRBD1 (5 bases). The ends were cut back, 3 bases at V and 3 bases at J, with 8 bases in the middle. CDR1 and CDR2 from the germline V gene are KGHSH and LQKENI. The CDR3 length is 13 residues.